This paragraph reports one T cell receptor beta chain. Antigen unknown. With V trimmed by 1 base and J by 7 bases, 8 bases remained unmatched. CDR3 length: 16 residues. The germline V gene has CDR1 SEHNR and CDR2 FQNEAQ (reference sequence). Profiling relied on immunoSEQ multiplex PCR, and the TCRdb table lists in-frame clones only, not all of them. The top ten clones hold around 6% of a sample with more than 45,000 clones, 85% to 90% of them seen once. The source of the sample is a study of a mutant IDH1 vaccine in newly diagnosed glioma. Study information: At week 47 came visit V13, while visit V12 had come at week 35.

Regarding the study as a whole: Vaccine-induced responses were seen in more than 90% of patients, spanning several MHC alleles.

As for time point: week 35, safety follow-up. Each dose of the vaccine consisted of 300 ug of mutant IDH1 20-mer peptide, with topical imiquimod. The specimen comprised PBMCs, sampled from a glioma patient whose treatment included an IDH1 peptide vaccine. The clonotype originates from a woman between 40 and 50 years old with glioma. The rearrangement uses TRBV7-9 and TRBJ2-1; 9 bases match TRBD2. The CDR3 here is CASSLEGSGRYNEQFF. The CDR3 region has the DNA TGTGCCAGCAGCTTAGAAGGTAGCGGGAGATATAATGAGCAGTTCTTC.